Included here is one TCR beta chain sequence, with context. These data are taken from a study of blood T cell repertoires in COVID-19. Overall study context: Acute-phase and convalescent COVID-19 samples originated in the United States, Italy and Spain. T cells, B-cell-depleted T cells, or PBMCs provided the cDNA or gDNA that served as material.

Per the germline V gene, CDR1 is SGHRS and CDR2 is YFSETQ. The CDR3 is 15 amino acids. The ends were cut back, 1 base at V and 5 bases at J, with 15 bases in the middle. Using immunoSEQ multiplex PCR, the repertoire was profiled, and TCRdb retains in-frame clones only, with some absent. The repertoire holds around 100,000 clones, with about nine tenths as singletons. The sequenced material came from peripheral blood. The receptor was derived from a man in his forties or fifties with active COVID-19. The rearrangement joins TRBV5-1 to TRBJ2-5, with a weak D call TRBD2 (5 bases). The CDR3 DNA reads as TGCGCCAGCAGCTTGACTAGTGGGTTTGGGGAGACCCAGTACTTC. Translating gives CASSLTSGFGETQYF.